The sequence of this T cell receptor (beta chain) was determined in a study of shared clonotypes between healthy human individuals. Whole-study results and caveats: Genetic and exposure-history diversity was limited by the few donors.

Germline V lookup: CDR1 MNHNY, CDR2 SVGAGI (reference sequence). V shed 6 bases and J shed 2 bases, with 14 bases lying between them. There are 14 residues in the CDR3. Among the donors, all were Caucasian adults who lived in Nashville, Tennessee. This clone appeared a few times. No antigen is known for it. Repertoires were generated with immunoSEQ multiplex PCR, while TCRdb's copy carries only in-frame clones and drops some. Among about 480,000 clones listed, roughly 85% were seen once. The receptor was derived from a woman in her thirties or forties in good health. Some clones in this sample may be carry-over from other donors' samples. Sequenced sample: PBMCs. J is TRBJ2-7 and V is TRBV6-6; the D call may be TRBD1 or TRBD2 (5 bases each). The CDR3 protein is CASRRDAPPYEQYF. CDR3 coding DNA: TGTGCCAGCAGGAGGGACGCGCCGCCCTACGAGCAGTACTTC.